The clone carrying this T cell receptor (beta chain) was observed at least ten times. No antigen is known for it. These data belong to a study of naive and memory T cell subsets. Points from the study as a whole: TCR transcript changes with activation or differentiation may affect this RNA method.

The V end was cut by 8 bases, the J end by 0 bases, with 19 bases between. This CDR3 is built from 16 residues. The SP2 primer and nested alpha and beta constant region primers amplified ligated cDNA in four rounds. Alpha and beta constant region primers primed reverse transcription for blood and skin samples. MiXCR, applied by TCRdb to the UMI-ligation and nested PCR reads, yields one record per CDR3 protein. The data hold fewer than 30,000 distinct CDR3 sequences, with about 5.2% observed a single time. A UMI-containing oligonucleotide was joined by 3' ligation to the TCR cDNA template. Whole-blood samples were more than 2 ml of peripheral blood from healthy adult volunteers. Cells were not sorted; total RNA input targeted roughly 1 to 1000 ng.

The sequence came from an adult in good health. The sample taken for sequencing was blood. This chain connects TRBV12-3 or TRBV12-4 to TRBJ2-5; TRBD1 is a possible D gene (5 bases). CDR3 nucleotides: TGTGCCAGCGGGAAGTGGGGCAGAGGCGACCAAGAGACCCAGTACTTC. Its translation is CASGKWGRGDQETQYF.